Below, 6 T cell receptor beta chains from the same sample are listed, as sequenced in a study of blood T cell repertoires in COVID-19. TCRdb's table, derived via immunoSEQ multiplex PCR, lists solely in-frame clones and lacks some. The sample consists of 90,000 to 130,000 clones, approximately 85% of them appearing once. The source material was peripheral blood. Every receptor here comes from a human donor in a cohort sampled during active COVID-19.

This clone was seen only once. The rearrangement links TRBV4-2 to TRBJ2-7, with D perhaps matching TRBD2 (7 bases). Germline V CDR1 and CDR2: LGHNA, YNFKEQ. The V end was cut by 0 bases, the J end by 0 bases, with 21 bases between. This CDR3 comprises 19 residues. The CDR3 DNA reads TGTGCCAGCAGCCAAGAAGGGGGTAGGCTAGCGGAAAGCTCCTACGAGCAGTACTTC. Translating gives CASSQEGGRLAESSYEQYF.

This clone was counted only a few times. V gene TRBV2 combines with J gene TRBJ2-5, with 7 bases that match TRBD2. J was trimmed by 5 bases and V by 4 bases; bases with no gene match: 10. CDR3 length: 15 amino acids. Germline CDR1 SNHLY, CDR2 FYNNEI. The CDR3 DNA sequence: TGTGCCAGCAGTGTAAGGCTAGCGGAGGGGGAGACCCAGTACTTC. It specifies CASSVRLAEGETQYF.

The chain links TRBV19 to TRBJ1-1; TRBD1 might be the D (5 bases). The germline gives CDR1 LNHDA, CDR2 SQIVND (reference sequence). The CDR3 consists of 12 residues. With 6 bases removed from V and 5 bases from J, the gap between germline ends came to 10 bases. The DNA for the CDR3 is TGTGCCAGTAGCCATCGGGGGACTGAAGCTTTCTTT. Translating gives CASSHRGTEAFF.

This chain links TRBV29-1 with TRBJ2-2; TRBD1 matches 8 bases. The CDR3 totals 14 residues. J gave up 7 bases and V 2 bases, and 6 bases lay outside the gene matches. Germline V CDR1 and CDR2: SQVTM, ANQGSEA. CDR3 region: CSVERGQGHGELFF. The DNA of the CDR3 is TGCAGCGTTGAACGAGGACAGGGCCACGGGGAGCTGTTTTTT.

The chain joins TRBV5-1 to TRBJ1-4; D remains ambiguous. In germline, CDR1 is SGHRS, CDR2 YFSETQ. The CDR3 spans 17 residues. With 0 bases removed from V and 0 bases from J, the gap between germline ends came to 12 bases. The CDR3 DNA sequence: TGCGCCAGCAGCTTGGCTCCAAATAGTCCAACTAATGAAAAACTGTTTTTT. This sequence encodes CASSLAPNSPTNEKLFF.

The sample holds one count of this clone. The chain combines TRBV7-9 with TRBJ1-2; maybe TRBD1 (5 bases). V was shortened by 5 bases and J by 6 bases, with 16 bases between the two germline ends. This CDR3 is 14 amino acids long. Germline CDR1 reads SEHNR; CDR2 reads FQNEAQ (reference sequence). DNA of the CDR3: TGTGCCAGCAGCCCGGGTAACATAGGGGATGGCTACACCTTC. Translating gives CASSPGNIGDGYTF. Filled out from reference TRBV7-9 and TRBJ1-2, the complete variable domain reads DTGVSQNPRHKITKRGQNVTFRCDPISEHNRLYWYRQTLGQGPEFLTYFQNEAQLEKSRLLSDRFSAERPKGSFSTLEIQRTEQGDSAMYLCASSPGNIGDGYTFGSGTRLTVV.